A single T cell receptor (beta chain) is shown here with its context. The data were taken from a study of blood T cell repertoires in COVID-19. Whole-study context: COVID-19 samples from acute and convalescent phases originated in the United States, Italy and Spain. Sources were T cells, B-cell-depleted T cells, or PBMCs; the material itself was cDNA or gDNA.

Trimming removed 11 bases at V and 0 bases at J, with 10 bases between. Per the germline V gene, CDR1 is MDHEN and CDR2 is SYDVKM. The CDR3 spans 12 residues. Authors' methods: Reference gene primer amplification in the assay estimated nucleated cell counts. Data came from immunoSEQ multiplex PCR; TCRdb stores just in-frame clones and leaves some out. V, J and clone size were drawn from that table, and D and trimming were deduced from the DNA. The sample lists about 270,000 clones, roughly nine tenths occurring once. This TCR was sampled from a man aged 35 to 55 who had recovered from COVID-19. Sequencing was performed on peripheral blood. This chain uses TRBV28 with TRBJ1-2, with D tentatively TRBD1 (5 bases). CDR3 coding DNA: TGTGCCTGGGGCCGTACTAACTATGGCTACACCTTC. Its translation is CAWGRTNYGYTF.